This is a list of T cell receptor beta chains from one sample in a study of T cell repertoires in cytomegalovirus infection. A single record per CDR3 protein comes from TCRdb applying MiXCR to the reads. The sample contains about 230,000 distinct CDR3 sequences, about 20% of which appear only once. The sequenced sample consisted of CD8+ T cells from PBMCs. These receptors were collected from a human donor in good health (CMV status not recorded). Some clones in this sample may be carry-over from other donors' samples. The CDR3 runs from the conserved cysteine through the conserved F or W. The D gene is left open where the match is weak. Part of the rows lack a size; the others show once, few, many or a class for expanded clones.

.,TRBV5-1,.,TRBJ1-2,TGCGCCAGCAGCTCGGAGTCCGACGCATATGGCTACACCTTC,CASSSESDAYGYTF
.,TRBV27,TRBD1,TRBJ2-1,TGTGCCAGCAGTTTATCGGGGTTGACAGGGGCCTACAATGAGCAGTTCTTC,CASSLSGLTGAYNEQFF
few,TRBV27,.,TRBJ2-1,TGTGCCAGCAGTTTTGCGGGCAGCTCCTACAATGAGCAGTTCTTC,CASSFAGSSYNEQFF
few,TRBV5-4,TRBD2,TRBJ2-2,TGTGCCAGCAGCCCGGGACTAGCGGGGGTAACGAACACCGGGGAGCTGTTTTTT,CASSPGLAGVTNTGELFF
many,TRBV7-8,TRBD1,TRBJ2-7,TGTGCCAGCAGCTTCCGGACAGGGGGGGGGTACGAGCAGTACTTC,CASSFRTGGGYEQYF
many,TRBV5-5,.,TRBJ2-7,TGTGCCAGCAGCTTTTCGACAGTCTACGAGCAGTACTTC,CASSFSTVYEQYF
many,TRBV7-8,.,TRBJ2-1,TGTGCCAGCAGCCCAGAGGAAGGGGTCTTC,CASSPEEGVF
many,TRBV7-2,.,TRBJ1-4,TGTGCCAGCAGCTTATTACAGGAGAATGAAAAACTGTTTTTT,CASSLLQENEKLFF
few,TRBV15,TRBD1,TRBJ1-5,TGTGCCACCAGCGCCCGGGACAGAATACAGCCCCAGCATTTT,CATSARDRIQPQHF
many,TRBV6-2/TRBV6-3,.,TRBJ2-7,TGTGCCAGCAGTTACGGGTCGAGGAACGAGCAGTACTTC,CASSYGSRNEQYF
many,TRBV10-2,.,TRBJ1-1,TGCGCCAGCAGTGTTGGGGGGCGAGGTGAAGCTTTCTTT,CASSVGGRGEAFF
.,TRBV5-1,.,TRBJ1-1,TGCGCCAGCAGCACCCGTCTCCGAGTAGAGAACACTGAAGCTTTCTTT,CASSTRLRVENTEAFF
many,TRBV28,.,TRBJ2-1,TGTGCCAGCCGACCCGGGACGGCAGATCTTCTTGATGAGCAGTTCTTC,CASRPGTADLLDEQFF
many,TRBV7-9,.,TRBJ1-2,TGTGCCAGCAGCCAGCCCGGGACGGATGGCTACACCTTC,CASSQPGTDGYTF
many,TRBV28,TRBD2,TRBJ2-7,TGTGCCAGCAGTTTACCCCCTGGAACCCAGCGGGGCCACTCCTACGAGCAGTACTTC,CASSLPPGTQRGHSYEQYF
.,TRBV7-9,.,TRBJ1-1,TGTGCCAGCAGCCCAGGCGCAGGGGCGGACACTGAAGCTTTCTTT,CASSPGAGADTEAFF
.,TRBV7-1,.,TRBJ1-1,TGTGCCAGCACCGAAATGACCCAGGGTATAAACACTGAAGCTTTCTTT,CASTEMTQGINTEAFF
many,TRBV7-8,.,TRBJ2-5,TGTGCCAGCAGCTTAGAAGGGATCAGCCGGCGGGAGACCCAGTACTTC,CASSLEGISRRETQYF
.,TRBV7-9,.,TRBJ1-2,TGTGCCAGCAGCTTAGTATCTGGGATGCGGGGCTACACCTTC,CASSLVSGMRGYTF
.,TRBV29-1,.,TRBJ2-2,TGCAGCGTTGATTGGGGGGTTAACACCGGGGAGCTGTTTTTT,CSVDWGVNTGELFF
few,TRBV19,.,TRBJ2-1,TGTGCCTCAAGACGGGCGGCTGATGAGCAGTTCTTC,CASRRAADEQFF
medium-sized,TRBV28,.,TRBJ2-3,TGTGCCAGCAGTCAACCCCTGGCCGGGACAGATACGCAGTATTTT,CASSQPLAGTDTQYF
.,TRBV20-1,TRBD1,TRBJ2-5,TGCAGTGCTACAGGGACAGTAAGGAAAGAGACCCAGTACTTC,CSATGTVRKETQYF
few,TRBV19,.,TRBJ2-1,TGTGCCAGTAGTCCCCAGGAGGGGTCCTACAATGAGCAGTTCTTC,CASSPQEGSYNEQFF
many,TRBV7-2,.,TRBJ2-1,TGTGCCAGTACTACCGCCGGGGGATCGTACAATGAGCAGTTCTTC,CASTTAGGSYNEQFF
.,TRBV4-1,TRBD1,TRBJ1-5,TGCGCCAGCAGCCAAGCAGGGGGCTATGATCAGCCCCAGCATTTT,CASSQAGGYDQPQHF
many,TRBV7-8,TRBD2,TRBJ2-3,TGTGCCAGCAGATACGGGGGGGACACAGATACGCAGTATTTT,CASRYGGDTDTQYF
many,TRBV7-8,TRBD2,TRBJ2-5,TGTGCCAGCACCACTAGCGGGGGGGCCTACACGGAGACCCAGTACTTC,CASTTSGGAYTETQYF
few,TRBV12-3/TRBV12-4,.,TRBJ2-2,TGTGCCAGCAGTTTAACCTTACCATCATCCGGGGAGCTGTTTTTT,CASSLTLPSSGELFF
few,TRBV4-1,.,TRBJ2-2,TGCGCCAGCAGCCACGCCGATCCCGGAGGGCTGTTTTTT,CASSHADPGGLFF
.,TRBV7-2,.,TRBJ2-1,TGTGCCAGCAGCTTAGGGGTAGGGCCACCCTACAATGAGCAGTTCTTC,CASSLGVGPPYNEQFF
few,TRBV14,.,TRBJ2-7,TGTGCCAGCAGCCCTCAGGGTCTCGGCTCCTACGAGCAGTACTTC,CASSPQGLGSYEQYF
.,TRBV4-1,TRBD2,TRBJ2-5,TGCGCCAGCAGCCAAGCACTAGCGGGGGGGCAGGAGACCCAGTACTTC,CASSQALAGGQETQYF
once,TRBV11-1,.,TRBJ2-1,TGTGCCAGCAGCCCCCTGGGGGCTAGCGCCTACAATGAGCAGTTCTTC,CASSPLGASAYNEQFF
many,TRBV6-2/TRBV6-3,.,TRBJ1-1,TGTGCCAGCAGTTACGTAGGCATGAACACTGAAGCTTTCTTT,CASSYVGMNTEAFF
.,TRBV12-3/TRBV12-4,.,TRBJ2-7,TGTGCCAGCAGTTTAAGTCTAGCCGGCGAGCAGTACTTC,CASSLSLAGEQYF
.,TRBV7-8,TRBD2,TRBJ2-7,TGTGCCAGCAGCTTTTCGGGAGGGGAAGCCTACGAGCAGTACTTC,CASSFSGGEAYEQYF
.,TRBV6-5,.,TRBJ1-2,TGTGCCAGCGCCCCACAGGGCGGGGGTGATGGCTACACCTTC,CASAPQGGGDGYTF
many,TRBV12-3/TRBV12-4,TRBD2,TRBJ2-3,TGTGCCAGCAGTTCCCTAGCGGGGAGGAATACGCAGTATTTT,CASSSLAGRNTQYF
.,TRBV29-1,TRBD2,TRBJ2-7,TGCAGCGTTGAAGATAGTACTAGCGGGGGACCCTACGAGCAGTACTTC,CSVEDSTSGGPYEQYF
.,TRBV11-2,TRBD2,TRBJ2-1,TGTGCCAGCAGCTTAGGCCCCCTAGGTAGCGGGGGGGCAGGGGAGCAGTTCTTC,CASSLGPLGSGGAGEQFF
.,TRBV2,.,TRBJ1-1,TGTGCCAGCAGGGAGGGACACTATATGAACACTGAAGCTTTCTTT,CASREGHYMNTEAFF